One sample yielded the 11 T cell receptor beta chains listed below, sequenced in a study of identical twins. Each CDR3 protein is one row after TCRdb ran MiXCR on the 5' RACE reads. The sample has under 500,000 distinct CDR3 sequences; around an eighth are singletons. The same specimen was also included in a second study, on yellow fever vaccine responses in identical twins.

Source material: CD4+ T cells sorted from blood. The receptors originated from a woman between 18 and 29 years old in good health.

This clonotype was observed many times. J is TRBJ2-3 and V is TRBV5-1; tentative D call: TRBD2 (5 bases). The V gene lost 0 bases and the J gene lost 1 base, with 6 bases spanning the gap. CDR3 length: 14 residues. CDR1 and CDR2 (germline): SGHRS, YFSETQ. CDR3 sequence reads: CASSLDSGTDTQYF. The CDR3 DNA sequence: TGCGCCAGCAGCTTGGATAGCGGCACAGATACGCAGTATTTT.

The CDR3, as DNA: TGTGCCAGCAGCTTCCCAGCGGATTCACCCCTCCACTTT. Protein product: CASSFPADSPLHF. The chain has TRBV3-1 and TRBJ1-6; D ambiguous. The V gene's germline CDR1 is LGHDT and CDR2 YNNKEL (reference sequence). This CDR3 is 13 amino acids long. Trimming left V 5 bases short and J 8 bases short, with 10 bases between.

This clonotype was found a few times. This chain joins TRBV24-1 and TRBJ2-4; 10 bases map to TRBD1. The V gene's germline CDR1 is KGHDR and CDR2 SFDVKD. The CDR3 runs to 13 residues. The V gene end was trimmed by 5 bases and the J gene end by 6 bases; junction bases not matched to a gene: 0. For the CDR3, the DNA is TGTGCCACCAGTGGGGACAGGGGAAACATTCAGTACTTC. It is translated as CATSGDRGNIQYF.

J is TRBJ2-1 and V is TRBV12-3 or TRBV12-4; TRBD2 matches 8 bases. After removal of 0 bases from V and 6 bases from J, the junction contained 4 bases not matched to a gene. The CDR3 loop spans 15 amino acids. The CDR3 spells CASSLARLASNEQFF. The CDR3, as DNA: TGTGCCAGCAGTTTAGCTCGACTAGCGAGCAATGAGCAGTTCTTC.

CDR3 in DNA: TGTGCCAGCAGCTTAGGCCCATCGACCGAAGCCTACGAGCAGTACTTC. Translating gives CASSLGPSTEAYEQYF. The chain is built from TRBV7-9 and TRBJ2-7; D gene unclear. Per germline, CDR1 SEHNR and CDR2 FQNEAQ (reference sequence). Between the trimmed V and J ends, which lost 1 base and 2 bases, there was a span of 15 bases. This CDR3 has 16 residues.

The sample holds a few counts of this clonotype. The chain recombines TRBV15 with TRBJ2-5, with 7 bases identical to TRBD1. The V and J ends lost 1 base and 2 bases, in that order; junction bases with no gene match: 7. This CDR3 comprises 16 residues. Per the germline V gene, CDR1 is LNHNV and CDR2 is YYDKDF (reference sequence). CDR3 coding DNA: TGTGCCACCAGCAGAGTGGAGGTCAGGGGGCAAGAGACCCAGTACTTC. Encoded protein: CATSRVEVRGQETQYF.

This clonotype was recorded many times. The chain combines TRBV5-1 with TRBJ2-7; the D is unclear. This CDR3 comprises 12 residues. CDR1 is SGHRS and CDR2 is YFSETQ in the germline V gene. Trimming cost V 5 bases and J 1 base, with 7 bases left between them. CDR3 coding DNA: TGCGCCAGCAGGCCAGAATCCTACGAGCAGTACTTC. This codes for CASRPESYEQYF.

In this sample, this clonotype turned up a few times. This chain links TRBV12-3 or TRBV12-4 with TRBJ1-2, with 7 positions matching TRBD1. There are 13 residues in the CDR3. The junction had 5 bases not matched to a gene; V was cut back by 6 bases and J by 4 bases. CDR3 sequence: CASSPDRIYGYTF. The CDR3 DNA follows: TGTGCCAGCAGCCCGGACAGGATCTATGGCTACACCTTC.

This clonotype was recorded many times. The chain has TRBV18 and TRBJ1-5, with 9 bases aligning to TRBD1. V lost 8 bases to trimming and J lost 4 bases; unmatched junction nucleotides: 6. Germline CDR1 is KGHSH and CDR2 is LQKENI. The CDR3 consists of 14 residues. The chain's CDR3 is CASSPGTGNQPQHF. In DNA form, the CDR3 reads TGTGCCAGCAGTCCCGGGACAGGGAATCAGCCCCAGCATTTT.

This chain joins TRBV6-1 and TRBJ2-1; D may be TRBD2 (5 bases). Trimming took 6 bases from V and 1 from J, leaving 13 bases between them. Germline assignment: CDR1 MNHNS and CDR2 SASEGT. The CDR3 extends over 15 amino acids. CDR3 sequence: CASRQRPTSYNEQFF. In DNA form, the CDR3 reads TGTGCCAGCAGGCAGCGGCCCACGTCCTACAATGAGCAGTTCTTC.

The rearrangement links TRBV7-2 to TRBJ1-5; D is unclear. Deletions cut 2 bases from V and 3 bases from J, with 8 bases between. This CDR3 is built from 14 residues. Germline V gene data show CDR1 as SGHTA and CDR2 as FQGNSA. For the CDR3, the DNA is TGTGCCAGCAGCTTAAAGGGTGTCAATCAGCCCCAGCATTTT. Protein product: CASSLKGVNQPQHF.